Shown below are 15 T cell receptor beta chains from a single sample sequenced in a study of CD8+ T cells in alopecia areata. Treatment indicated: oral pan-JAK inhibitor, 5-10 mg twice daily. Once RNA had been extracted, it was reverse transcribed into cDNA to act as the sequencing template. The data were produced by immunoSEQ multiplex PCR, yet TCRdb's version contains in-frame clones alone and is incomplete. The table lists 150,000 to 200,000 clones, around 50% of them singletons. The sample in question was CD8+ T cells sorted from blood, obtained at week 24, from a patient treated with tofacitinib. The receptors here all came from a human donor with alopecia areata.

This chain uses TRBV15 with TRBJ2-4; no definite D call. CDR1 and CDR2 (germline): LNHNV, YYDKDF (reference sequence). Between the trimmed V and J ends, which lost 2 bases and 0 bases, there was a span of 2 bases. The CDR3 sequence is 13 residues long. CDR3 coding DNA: TGTGCCACCAGCAGATTAGCCAAAAACATTCAGTACTTC. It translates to CATSRLAKNIQYF.

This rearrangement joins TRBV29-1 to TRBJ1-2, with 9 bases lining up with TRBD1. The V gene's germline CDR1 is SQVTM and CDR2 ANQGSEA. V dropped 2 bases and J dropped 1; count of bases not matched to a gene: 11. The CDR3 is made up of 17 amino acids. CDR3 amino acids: CSVETRDRVILNYGYTF. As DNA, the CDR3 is TGCAGCGTTGAAACACGGGACAGGGTCATTCTTAACTATGGCTACACCTTC.

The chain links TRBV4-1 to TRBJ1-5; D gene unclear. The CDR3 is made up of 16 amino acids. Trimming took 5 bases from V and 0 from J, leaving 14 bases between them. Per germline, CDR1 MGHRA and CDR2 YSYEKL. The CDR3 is CASSAAWSDSNQPQHF. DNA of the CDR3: TGCGCCAGCAGCGCAGCTTGGTCAGATAGCAATCAGCCCCAGCATTTT.

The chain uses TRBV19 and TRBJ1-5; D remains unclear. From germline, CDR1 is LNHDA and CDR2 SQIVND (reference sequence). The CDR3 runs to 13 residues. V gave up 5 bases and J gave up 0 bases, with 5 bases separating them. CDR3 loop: CASSFRSNQPQHF. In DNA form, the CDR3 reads TGTGCCAGTAGTTTCCGTAGCAATCAGCCCCAGCATTTT.

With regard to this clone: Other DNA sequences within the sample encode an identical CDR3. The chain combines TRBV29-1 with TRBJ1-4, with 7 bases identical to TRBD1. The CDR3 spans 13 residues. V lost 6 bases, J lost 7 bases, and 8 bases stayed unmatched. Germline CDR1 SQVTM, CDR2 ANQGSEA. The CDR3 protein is CSVRTGGGEKLFF. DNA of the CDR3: TGCAGCGTCCGGACAGGAGGCGGTGAAAAACTGTTTTTT.

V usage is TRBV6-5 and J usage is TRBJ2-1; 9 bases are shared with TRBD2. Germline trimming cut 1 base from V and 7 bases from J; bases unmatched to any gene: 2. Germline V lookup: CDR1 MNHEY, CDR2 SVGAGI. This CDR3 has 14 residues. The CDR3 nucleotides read TGTGCCAGCAGTTACTGGCGGGGGGGGAATGAGCAGTTCTTC. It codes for CASSYWRGGNEQFF.

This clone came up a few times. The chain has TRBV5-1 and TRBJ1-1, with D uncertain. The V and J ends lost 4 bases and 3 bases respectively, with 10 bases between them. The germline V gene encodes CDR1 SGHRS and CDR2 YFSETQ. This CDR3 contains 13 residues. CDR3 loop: CASSASRYTEAFF. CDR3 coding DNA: TGCGCCAGCAGCGCCTCCAGATACACTGAAGCTTTCTTT.

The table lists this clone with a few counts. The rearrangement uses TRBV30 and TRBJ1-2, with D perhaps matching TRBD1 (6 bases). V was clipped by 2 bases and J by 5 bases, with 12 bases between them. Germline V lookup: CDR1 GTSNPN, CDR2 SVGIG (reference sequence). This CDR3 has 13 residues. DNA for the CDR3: TGTGCCTGGAGTCCGTCTGGACAGTATGGCTACACCTTC. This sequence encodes CAWSPSGQYGYTF.

The CDR3 spells CASSRGGRWGNIQYF. CDR3 bases: TGCGCCAGCAGCCGAGGTGGAAGGTGGGGCAACATTCAGTACTTC. The chain carries TRBV4-1 and TRBJ2-4, with D perhaps matching TRBD1 (5 bases). This CDR3 contains 15 residues. Germline CDR1 and CDR2: MGHRA and YSYEKL. The V end lost 4 bases, the J end lost 7 bases, and 17 bases lay between the germline ends.

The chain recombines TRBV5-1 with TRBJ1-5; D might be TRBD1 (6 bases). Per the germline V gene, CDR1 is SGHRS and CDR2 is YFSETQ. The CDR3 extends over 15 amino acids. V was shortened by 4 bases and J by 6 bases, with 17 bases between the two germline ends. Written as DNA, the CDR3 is TGCGCCAGCAGCCCTGGTGGCAGGGGCGGTCAGCCCCAGCATTTT. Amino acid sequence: CASSPGGRGGQPQHF.

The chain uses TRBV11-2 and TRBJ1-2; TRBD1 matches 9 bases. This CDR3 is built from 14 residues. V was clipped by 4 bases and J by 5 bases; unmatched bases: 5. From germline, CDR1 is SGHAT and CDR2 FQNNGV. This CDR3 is CASSSPGQGYGYTF. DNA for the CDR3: TGTGCCAGCAGCTCACCGGGACAGGGTTATGGCTACACCTTC.

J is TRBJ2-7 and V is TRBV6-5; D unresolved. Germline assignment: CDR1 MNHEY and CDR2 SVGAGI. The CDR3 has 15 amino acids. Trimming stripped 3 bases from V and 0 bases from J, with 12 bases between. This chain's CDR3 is CASSYSGWVSYEQYF. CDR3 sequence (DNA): TGTGCCAGCAGTTATAGTGGGTGGGTCTCCTACGAGCAGTACTTC.

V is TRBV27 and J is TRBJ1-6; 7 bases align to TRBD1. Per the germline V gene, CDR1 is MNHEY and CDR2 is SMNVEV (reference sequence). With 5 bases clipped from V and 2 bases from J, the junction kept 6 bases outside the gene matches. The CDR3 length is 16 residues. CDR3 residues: CASSIYGTAYNSPLHF. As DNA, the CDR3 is TGTGCCAGCAGTATTTACGGGACAGCCTATAATTCACCCCTCCACTTT.

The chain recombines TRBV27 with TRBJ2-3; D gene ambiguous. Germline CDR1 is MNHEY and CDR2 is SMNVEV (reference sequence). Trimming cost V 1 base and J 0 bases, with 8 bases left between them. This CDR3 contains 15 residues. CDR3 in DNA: TGTGCCAGCAGTTTATACGCAACTAGCACAGATACGCAGTATTTT. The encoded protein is CASSLYATSTDTQYF.

The CDR3 region has the DNA TGTGCCAGCGGACAGGGGACCGGGGAGCTGTTTTTT. This codes for CASGQGTGELFF. The V gene is TRBV7-9, the J gene TRBJ2-2; 9 nucleotides align to TRBD1. The CDR3 is made up of 12 amino acids. The V segment lost 8 bases and the J segment 5 bases; nucleotides outside the gene matches: 0. From germline, CDR1 is SEHNR and CDR2 FQNEAQ (reference sequence).